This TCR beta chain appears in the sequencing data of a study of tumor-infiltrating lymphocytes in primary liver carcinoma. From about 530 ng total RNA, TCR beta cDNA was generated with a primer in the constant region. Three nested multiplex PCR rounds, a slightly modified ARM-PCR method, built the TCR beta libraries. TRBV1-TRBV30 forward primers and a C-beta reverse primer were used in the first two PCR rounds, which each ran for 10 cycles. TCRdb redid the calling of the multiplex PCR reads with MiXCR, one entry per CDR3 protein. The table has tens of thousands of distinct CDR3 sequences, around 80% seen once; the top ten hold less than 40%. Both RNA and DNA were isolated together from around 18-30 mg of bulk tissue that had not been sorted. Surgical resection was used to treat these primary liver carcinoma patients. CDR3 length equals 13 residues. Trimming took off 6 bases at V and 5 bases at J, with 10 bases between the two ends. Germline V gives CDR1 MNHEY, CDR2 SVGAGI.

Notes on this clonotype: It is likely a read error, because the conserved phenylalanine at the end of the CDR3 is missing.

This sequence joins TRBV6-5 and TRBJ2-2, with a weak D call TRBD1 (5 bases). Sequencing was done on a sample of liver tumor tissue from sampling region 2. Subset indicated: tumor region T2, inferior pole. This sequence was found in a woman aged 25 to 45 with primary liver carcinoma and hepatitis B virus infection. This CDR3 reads CASRQVRTGELFL. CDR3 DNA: TGTGCCAGCAGACAGGTACGGACCGGGGAGCTGTTTTTA.